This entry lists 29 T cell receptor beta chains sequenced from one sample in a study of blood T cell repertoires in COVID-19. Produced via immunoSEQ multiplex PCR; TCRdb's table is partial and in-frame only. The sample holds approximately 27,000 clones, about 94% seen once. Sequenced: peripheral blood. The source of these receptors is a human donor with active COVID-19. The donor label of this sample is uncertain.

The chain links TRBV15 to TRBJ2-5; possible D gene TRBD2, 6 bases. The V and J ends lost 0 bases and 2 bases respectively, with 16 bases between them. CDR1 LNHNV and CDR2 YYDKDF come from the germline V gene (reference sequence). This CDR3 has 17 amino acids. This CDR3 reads CATSRDSGGVLQETQYF. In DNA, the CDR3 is TGTGCCACCAGCAGAGATAGTGGCGGGGTTCTTCAAGAGACCCAGTACTTC.

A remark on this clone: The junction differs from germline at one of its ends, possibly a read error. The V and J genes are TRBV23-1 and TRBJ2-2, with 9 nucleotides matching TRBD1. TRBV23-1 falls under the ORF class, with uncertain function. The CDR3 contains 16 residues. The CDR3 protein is CTSQQPPTGGIGELFF. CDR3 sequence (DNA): TGCACCAGCCAGCAGCCGCCGACAGGGGGAATCGGGGAGCTGTTTTTT.

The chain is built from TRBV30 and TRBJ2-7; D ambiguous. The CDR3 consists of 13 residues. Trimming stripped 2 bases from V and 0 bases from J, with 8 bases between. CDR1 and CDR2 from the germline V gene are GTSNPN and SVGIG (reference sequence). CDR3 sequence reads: CAWSMKSSYEQYF. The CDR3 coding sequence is TGTGCCTGGAGTATGAAGAGCTCCTACGAGCAGTACTTC.

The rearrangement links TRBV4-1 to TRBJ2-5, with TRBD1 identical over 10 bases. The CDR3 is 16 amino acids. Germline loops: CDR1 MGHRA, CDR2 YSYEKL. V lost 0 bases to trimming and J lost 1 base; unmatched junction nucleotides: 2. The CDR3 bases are TGCGCCAGCAGCCAAGAAGGACAGGGGGGCCAAGAGACCCAGTACTTC. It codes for CASSQEGQGGQETQYF.

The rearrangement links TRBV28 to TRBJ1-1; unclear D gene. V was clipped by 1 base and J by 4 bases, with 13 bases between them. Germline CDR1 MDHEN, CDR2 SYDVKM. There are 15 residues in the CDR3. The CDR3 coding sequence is TGTGCCAGCAGTTTATCGACAAGCTTATTCACTGAAGCTTTCTTT. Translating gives CASSLSTSLFTEAFF.

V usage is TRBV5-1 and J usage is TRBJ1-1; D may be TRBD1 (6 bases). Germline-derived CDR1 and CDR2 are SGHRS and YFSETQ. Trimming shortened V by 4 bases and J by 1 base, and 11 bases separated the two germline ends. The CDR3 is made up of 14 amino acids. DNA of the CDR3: TGCGCCAGCAGCGCTATGACAGGGAACACTGAAGCTTTCTTT. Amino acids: CASSAMTGNTEAFF.

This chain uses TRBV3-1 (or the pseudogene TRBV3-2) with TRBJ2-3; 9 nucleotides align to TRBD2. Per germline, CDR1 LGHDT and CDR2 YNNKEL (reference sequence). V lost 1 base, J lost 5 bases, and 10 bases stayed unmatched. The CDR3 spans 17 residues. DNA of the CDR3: TGTGCCAGCAGCCAAGCAGACCGAAGCGGGAGGATAGATACGCAGTATTTT. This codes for CASSQADRSGRIDTQYF.

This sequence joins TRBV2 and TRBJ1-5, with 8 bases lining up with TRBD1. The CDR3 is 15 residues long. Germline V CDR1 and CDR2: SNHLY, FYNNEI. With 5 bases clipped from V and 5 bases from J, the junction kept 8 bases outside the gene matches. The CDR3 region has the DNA TGTGCCAGCAGTAGTGACAGGGGATTTTATCAGCCCCAGCATTTT. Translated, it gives CASSSDRGFYQPQHF.

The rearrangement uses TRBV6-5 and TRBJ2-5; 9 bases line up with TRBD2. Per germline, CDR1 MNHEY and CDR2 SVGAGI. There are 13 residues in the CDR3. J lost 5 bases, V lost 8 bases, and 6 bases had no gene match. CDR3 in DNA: TGTGCCAGCCGAGCGGGAGGCGGGGAGACCCAGTACTTC. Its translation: CASRAGGGETQYF.

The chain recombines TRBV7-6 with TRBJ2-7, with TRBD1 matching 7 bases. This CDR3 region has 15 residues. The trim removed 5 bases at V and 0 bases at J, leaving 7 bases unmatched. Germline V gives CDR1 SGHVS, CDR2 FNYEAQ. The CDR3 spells CASSTTDRSSYEQYF. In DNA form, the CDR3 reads TGTGCCAGCAGCACCACGGACAGGAGCTCCTACGAGCAGTACTTC.

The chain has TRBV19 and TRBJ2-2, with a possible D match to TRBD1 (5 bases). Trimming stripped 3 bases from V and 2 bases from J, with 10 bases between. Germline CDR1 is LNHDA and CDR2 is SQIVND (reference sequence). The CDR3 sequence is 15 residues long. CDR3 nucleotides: TGTGCCAGTAGTATGGTACAGGTTAACACCGGGGAGCTGTTTTTT. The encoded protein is CASSMVQVNTGELFF.

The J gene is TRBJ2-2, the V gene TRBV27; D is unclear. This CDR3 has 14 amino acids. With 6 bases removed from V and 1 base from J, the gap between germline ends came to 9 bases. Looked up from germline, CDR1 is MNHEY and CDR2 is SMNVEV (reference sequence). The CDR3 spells CASSPSRNTGELFF. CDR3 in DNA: TGTGCCAGCAGCCCCTCGCGGAACACCGGGGAGCTGTTTTTT.

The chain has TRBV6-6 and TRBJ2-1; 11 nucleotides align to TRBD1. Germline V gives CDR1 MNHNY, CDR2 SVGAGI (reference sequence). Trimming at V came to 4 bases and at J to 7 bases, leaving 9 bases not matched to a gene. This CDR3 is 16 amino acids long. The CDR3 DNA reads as TGTGCCAGCAGTTCCCGGACAGGGGGCGTAAGGAATGAGCAGTTCTTC. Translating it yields CASSSRTGGVRNEQFF.

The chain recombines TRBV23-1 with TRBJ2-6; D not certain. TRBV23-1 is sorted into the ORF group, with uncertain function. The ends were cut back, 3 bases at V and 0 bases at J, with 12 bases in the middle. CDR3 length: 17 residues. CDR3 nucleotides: TGCGCCAGCAGTCATGCGACTGACCCCTCTGGGGCCAACGTCCTGACTTTC. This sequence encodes CASSHATDPSGANVLTF.

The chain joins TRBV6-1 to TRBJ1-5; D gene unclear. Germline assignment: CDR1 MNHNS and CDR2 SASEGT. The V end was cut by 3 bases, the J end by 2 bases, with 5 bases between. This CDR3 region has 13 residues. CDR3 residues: CASSESRNQPQHF. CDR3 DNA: TGTGCCAGCAGTGAGAGCCGCAATCAGCCCCAGCATTTT.

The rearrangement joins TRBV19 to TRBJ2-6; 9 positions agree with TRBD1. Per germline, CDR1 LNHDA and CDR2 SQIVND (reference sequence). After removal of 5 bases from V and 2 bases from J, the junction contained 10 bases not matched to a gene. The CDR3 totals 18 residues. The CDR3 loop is CASSAPGQGSTGANVLTF. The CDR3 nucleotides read TGTGCCAGTAGTGCGCCGGGACAGGGAAGCACTGGGGCCAACGTCCTGACTTTC.

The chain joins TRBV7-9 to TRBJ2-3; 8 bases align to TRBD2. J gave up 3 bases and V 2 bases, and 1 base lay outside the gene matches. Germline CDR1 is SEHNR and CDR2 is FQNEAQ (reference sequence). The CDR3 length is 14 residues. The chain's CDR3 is CASSLTSGTDTQYF. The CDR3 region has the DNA TGTGCCAGCAGCTTAACTAGCGGTACAGATACGCAGTATTTT.

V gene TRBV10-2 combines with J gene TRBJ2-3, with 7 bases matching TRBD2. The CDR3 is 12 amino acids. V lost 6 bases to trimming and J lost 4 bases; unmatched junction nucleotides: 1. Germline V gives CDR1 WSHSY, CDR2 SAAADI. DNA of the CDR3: TGCGCCAGCAGCCTAGCGGCAGATACGCAGTATTTT. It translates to CASSLAADTQYF.

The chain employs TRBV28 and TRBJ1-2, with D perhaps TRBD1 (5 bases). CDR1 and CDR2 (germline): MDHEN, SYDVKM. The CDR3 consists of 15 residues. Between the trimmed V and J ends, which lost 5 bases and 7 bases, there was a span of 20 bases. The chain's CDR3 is CASSKGSKTSGGYTF. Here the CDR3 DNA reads TGTGCCAGCAGTAAGGGGTCAAAGACGTCGGGTGGCTACACCTTC.

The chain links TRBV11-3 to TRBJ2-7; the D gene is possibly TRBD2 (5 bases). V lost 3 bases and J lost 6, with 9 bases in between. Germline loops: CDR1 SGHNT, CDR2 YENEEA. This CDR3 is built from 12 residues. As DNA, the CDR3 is TGTGCCAGCAGCTTCTCGGGGTCCGAGCAGTACTTC. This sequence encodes CASSFSGSEQYF.

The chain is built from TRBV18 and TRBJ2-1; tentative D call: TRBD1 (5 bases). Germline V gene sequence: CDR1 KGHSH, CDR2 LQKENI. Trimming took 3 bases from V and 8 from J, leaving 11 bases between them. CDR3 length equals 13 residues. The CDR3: CASSPRQKDEQFF. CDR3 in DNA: TGTGCCAGCTCACCCCGACAGAAGGATGAGCAGTTCTTC.

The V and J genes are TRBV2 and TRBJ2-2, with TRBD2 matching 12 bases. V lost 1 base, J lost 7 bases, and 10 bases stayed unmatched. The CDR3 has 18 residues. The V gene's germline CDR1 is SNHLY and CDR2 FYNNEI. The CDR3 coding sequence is TGTGCCAGCAGTGAAGGGAGGACTAGCGGGAAGGGTCACGGGGAGCTGTTTTTT. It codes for CASSEGRTSGKGHGELFF.

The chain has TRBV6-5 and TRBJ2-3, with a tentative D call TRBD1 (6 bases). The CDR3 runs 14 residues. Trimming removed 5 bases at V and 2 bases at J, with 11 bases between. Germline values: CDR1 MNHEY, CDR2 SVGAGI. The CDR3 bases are TGTGCCAGCAGTATAACAGGGTTCACAGATACGCAGTATTTT. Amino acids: CASSITGFTDTQYF.

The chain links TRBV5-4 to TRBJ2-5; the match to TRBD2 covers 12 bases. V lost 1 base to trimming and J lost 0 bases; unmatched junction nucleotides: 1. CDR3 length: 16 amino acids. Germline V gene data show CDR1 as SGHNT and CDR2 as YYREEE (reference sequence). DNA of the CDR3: TGTGCCAGCAGCTTGCCTAGCGGGAGGGACCAAGAGACCCAGTACTTC. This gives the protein CASSLPSGRDQETQYF. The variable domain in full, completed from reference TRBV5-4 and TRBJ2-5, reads ETGVTQSPTHLIKTRGQQVTLRCSSQSGHNTVSWYQQALGQGPQFIFQYYREEENGRGNFPPRFSGLQFPNYSSELNVNALELDDSALYLCASSLPSGRDQETQYFGPGTRLLVL.

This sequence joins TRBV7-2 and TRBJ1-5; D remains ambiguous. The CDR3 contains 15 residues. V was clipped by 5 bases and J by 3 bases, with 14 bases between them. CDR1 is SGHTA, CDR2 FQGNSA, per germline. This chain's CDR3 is CASSEVADNNQPQHF. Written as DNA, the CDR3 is TGTGCCAGCAGCGAAGTGGCGGATAACAATCAGCCCCAGCATTTT.

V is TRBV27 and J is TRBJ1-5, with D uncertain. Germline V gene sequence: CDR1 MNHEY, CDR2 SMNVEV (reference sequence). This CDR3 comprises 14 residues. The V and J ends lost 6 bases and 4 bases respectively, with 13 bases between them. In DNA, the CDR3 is TGTGCCAGCAGCGCCCGATCCGGGAATCAGCCCCAGCATTTT. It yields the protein CASSARSGNQPQHF.

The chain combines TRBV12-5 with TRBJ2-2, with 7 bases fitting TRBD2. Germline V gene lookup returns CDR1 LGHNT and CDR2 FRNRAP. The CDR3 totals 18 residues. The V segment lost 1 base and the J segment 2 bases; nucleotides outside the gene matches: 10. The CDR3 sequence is CASGLGRLWGGNTGELFF. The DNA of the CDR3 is TGTGCTAGTGGTTTGGGACGACTTTGGGGGGGAAACACCGGGGAGCTGTTTTTT.

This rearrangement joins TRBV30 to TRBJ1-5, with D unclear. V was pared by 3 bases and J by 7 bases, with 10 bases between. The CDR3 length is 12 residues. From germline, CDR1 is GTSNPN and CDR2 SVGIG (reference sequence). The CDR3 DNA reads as TGTGCCTGGAGCACCACGGGGCAGCCCCAGCATTTT. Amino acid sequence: CAWSTTGQPQHF.

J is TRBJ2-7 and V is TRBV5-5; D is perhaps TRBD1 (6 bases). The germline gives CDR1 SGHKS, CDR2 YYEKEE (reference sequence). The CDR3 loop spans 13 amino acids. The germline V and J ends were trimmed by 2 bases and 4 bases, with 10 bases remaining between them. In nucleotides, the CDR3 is TGTGCCAGCAGCTTACTACAGGGATACGAGCAGTACTTC. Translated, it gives CASSLLQGYEQYF.